The 15 T cell receptor beta chains reported below all come from one sample, sequenced in a study of T cell repertoires in cytomegalovirus infection. Their antigens are not known. TCRdb reanalysed the reads using MiXCR and keeps one entry per CDR3 protein. The profile covers approximately 1,000,000 distinct CDR3 sequences, with roughly 31% appearing a single time and over 10% taken by the ten largest. Here the sequenced sample was cultured CD8+ T cells from PBMCs, taken from culture after CMV antigen stimulation. All receptors derive from a human donor in good health (CMV status not recorded). Some clones in this sample may be carry-over from other donors' samples.

The genes are TRBV7-9 and TRBJ1-2, with D uncertain. CDR1 is SEHNR, CDR2 FQNEAQ, per germline (reference sequence). This CDR3 comprises 14 residues. Trimming removed 5 bases from V and 3 bases from J, with 13 bases in between. This CDR3 reads CASSRPGPDYGYTF. CDR3 DNA sequence: TGTGCCAGCAGCCGTCCCGGGCCGGACTATGGCTACACCTTC.

This clonotype has a handful of counts. CDR3 region: CASSPPTSSGANVLTF. The CDR3 coding sequence is TGTGCCAGCAGTCCACCTACCAGCTCTGGGGCCAACGTCCTGACTTTC. V gene TRBV7-9 combines with J gene TRBJ2-6; D uncertain. Trimming took 6 bases from V and 0 from J, leaving 12 bases between them. The length of the CDR3 is 16 residues. The germline gives CDR1 SEHNR, CDR2 FQNEAQ (reference sequence).

The chain joins TRBV11-2 to TRBJ1-1, with a tentative D call TRBD1 (5 bases). Trimming took off 1 base at V and 10 bases at J, with 10 bases between the two ends. The CDR3 runs to 12 residues. The germline CDR1 and CDR2 sequences are SGHAT and FQNNGV. CDR3 in amino acids: CASSLGGRGAFF. CDR3 coding DNA: TGTGCCAGCAGCTTAGGAGGGAGGGGAGCTTTCTTT. Full variable domain (missing parts from reference TRBV11-2 and TRBJ1-1): EAGVAQSPRYKIIEKRQSVAFWCNPISGHATLYWYQQILGQGPKLLIQFQNNGVVDDSQLPKDRFSAERLKGVDSTLKIQPAKLEDSAVYLCASSLGGRGAFFGQGTRLTVV.

This chain links TRBV4-1 with TRBJ1-4; D not resolved. The CDR3 consists of 16 residues. Germline loops: CDR1 MGHRA, CDR2 YSYEKL. V was clipped by 0 bases and J by 6 bases, with 14 bases between them. The CDR3 DNA reads TGCGCCAGCAGCCAAGAACCCCTTTTGACATATGAAAAACTGTTTTTT. Its translation is CASSQEPLLTYEKLFF.

This sequence joins TRBV20-1 and TRBJ1-2, with TRBD1 as a possible D gene (6 bases). Trimming pared 1 base from V and 0 bases from J, leaving 21 bases between. The CDR3 is 18 residues long. Looked up from germline, CDR1 is DFQATT and CDR2 is SNEGSKA (reference sequence). In DNA form, the CDR3 reads TGCAGTGCTAGAGTCGGCTTTGGACAGAGGGAAACTAACTATGGCTACACCTTC. As protein: CSARVGFGQRETNYGYTF.

The chain is built from TRBV12-5 and TRBJ1-2; D is ambiguous. This CDR3 is 14 amino acids long. Trimming took 0 bases from V and 5 from J, leaving 10 bases between them. The V gene's germline CDR1 is LGHNT and CDR2 FRNRAP. The CDR3 DNA is TGTGCTAGTGGTTTGGTACAAGTTGGGTATGGCTACACCTTC. Translated, it gives CASGLVQVGYGYTF.

This clonotype was observed once. The chain employs TRBV6-5 and TRBJ2-7; no clear D. The CDR3 length is 13 residues. Trimming pared 0 bases from V and 6 bases from J, leaving 9 bases between. Germline CDR1 and CDR2: MNHEY and SVGAGI. The CDR3 DNA reads as TGTGCCAGCAGTTACTCGATCGGCGGCGAGCAGTACGTC. Its translation is CASSYSIGGEQYV.

The chain combines TRBV7-6 with TRBJ2-2, with 8 bases matching TRBD2. Looked up from germline, CDR1 is SGHVS and CDR2 is FNYEAQ. V was clipped by 11 bases and J by 6 bases; unmatched bases: 2. This CDR3 comprises 11 residues. CDR3 sequence reads: CAREGSGELFF. CDR3 bases: TGTGCCCGGGAGGGCTCCGGGGAGCTGTTTTTT.

A remark on this clonotype: A read error may produce the germline difference seen at one junction end. The chain combines TRBV14 with TRBJ2-1; the match to TRBD2 covers 10 bases. This CDR3 spans 16 amino acids. CDR1 and CDR2 from the germline V gene are SGHDN and FVKESK. CDR3: CVSSQLAGGRYNEQFF. CDR3 nucleotide sequence: TGTGTCAGCAGCCAATTAGCGGGGGGACGGTACAATGAGCAGTTCTTC.

The rearrangement links TRBV3-1 to TRBJ2-2; 11 bases match TRBD1. Germline CDR1 and CDR2: LGHDT and YNNKEL (reference sequence). Losses at the gene ends were 5 bases for V and 7 bases for J; bases not matched to a gene: 6. This CDR3 has 15 amino acids. CDR3: CASSGTGGYNGELFF. CDR3 bases: TGTGCCAGCAGCGGGACAGGGGGTTATAACGGGGAGCTGTTTTTT.

The gene calls are TRBV25-1 and TRBJ2-5, with unresolved D. Germline V gene sequence: CDR1 MGHDK, CDR2 SYGVNS. V lost 0 bases and J lost 5, with 13 bases in between. The CDR3 length is 15 residues. CDR3 DNA: TGTGCCAGCAGTGAATACCCCCGGGTGGGGGAGACCCAGTACTTC. Translation gives CASSEYPRVGETQYF.

The V gene is TRBV2, the J gene TRBJ1-5; no reliable D call. Germline V gives CDR1 SNHLY, CDR2 FYNNEI. The CDR3 loop spans 14 amino acids. Trimming took off 8 bases at V and 5 bases at J, with 16 bases between the two ends. CDR3 sequence (DNA): TGTGCCAGCCGGGAGGCGGGTAGTTATCAGCCCCAGCATTTT. Translated: CASREAGSYQPQHF.

The rearrangement uses TRBV12-3 or TRBV12-4 and TRBJ2-6; 9 bases match TRBD1. The CDR3 extends over 17 amino acids. Trimming took 0 bases from V and 6 from J; bases not matched to a gene: 6. The DNA for the CDR3 is TGTGCCAGCAGTTTAGCTGGGGGACAGGGAAAGGCCAACGTCCTGACTTTC. Protein: CASSLAGGQGKANVLTF.

In this sample, this clonotype turned up many times. V and J are TRBV7-6 and TRBJ1-6; TRBD1 matches 7 bases. J lost 7 bases, V lost 5 bases, and 8 bases had no gene match. Germline CDR1 reads SGHVS; CDR2 reads FNYEAQ. The CDR3 spans 15 residues. CDR3 amino acids: CASSRVRDRNSPLHF. In nucleotides, the CDR3 is TGTGCCAGCAGCAGGGTTCGGGACAGAAATTCACCCCTCCACTTT. The complete variable domain, with remaining parts taken from reference TRBV7-6 and TRBJ1-6, reads GAGVSQSPRYKVTKRGQDVALRCDPISGHVSLYWYRQALGQGPEFLTYFNYEAQQDKSGLPNDRFSAERPEGSISTLTIQRTEQRDSAMYRCASSRVRDRNSPLHFGNGTRLTVT.

The chain links TRBV6-5 to TRBJ2-2; D possibly corresponds to TRBD2 (6 bases). V shed 7 bases and J shed 5 bases, with 11 bases lying between them. Per germline, CDR1 MNHEY and CDR2 SVGAGI. The CDR3 has 13 amino acids. CDR3 sequence reads: CASTISGTGELFF. The CDR3 DNA follows: TGTGCCAGCACTATTAGCGGAACCGGGGAGCTGTTTTTT.